This passage covers 7 T cell receptor beta chains from one sample sequenced in a study of regulatory T cells in long-lasting Graves disease. Investigators prepared the TCR beta libraries by applying iRepertoire HTBI primers and Arm-PCR of CDR3 regions. TCRdb fed the multiplex PCR reads into MiXCR, producing one record per CDR3 protein. The repertoire has approximately 300,000 distinct CDR3 sequences, 18% of them found once; the top ten carry about 40%. Time point of the sample: newly diagnosed GD, antithyroid drugs for less than 3 months. PBMC RNA was the source of the TCR library. The starting material was peripheral blood mononuclear cells (PBMCs), obtained at new diagnosis, from a patient treated with antithyroid drugs. The receptors were sampled from a female donor with Graves disease.

The chain employs TRBV28 and TRBJ2-7; D remains ambiguous. Germline loops: CDR1 MDHEN, CDR2 SYDVKM. V lost 5 bases to trimming and J lost 3 bases, with 14 bases between them. This CDR3 comprises 14 residues. The CDR3 sequence is CASSLIDRSYEQYF. Written as DNA, the CDR3 is TGTGCCAGCAGTCTTATAGATAGGAGCTACGAGCAGTACTTC.

At least ten counts were recorded for this clonotype. V gene TRBV11-1 combines with J gene TRBJ1-2, with D uncertain. V was shortened by 5 bases and J by 8 bases, with 15 bases between the two germline ends. CDR1 SGHAT and CDR2 FQDESV come from the germline V gene (reference sequence). The CDR3 has 13 residues. The CDR3 coding sequence is TGTGCCAGCAGCCCCGCCGTCCTGGACGGCTACACCTTC. Protein: CASSPAVLDGYTF.

The genes are TRBV28 and TRBJ1-4; D gene unclear. V lost 4 bases and J lost 0, with 9 bases in between. The CDR3 loop spans 15 amino acids. Germline CDR1 reads MDHEN; CDR2 reads SYDVKM. CDR3: CASSSVVPTNEKLFF. The CDR3 bases are TGTGCCAGCAGTTCCGTAGTCCCAACTAATGAAAAACTGTTTTTT. Looking up the rest from reference TRBV28 and TRBJ1-4 gives the full variable domain: DVKVTQSSRYLVKRTGEKVFLECVQDMDHENMFWYRQDPGLGLRLIYFSYDVKMKEKGDIPEGYSVSREKKERFSLILESASTNQTSMYLCASSSVVPTNEKLFFGSGTQLSVL.

This clonotype was counted ten times or more. V gene TRBV28 combines with J gene TRBJ1-4, with D hard to call. Trimming pared 6 bases from V and 12 bases from J, leaving 11 bases between. Germline CDR1 reads MDHEN; CDR2 reads SYDVKM. CDR3 length equals 11 residues. The CDR3 spells CASSIIGELFF. The DNA for the CDR3 is TGTGCCAGCAGCATTATTGGGGAACTGTTTTTT.

About this clonotype: The final CDR3 position lacks the conserved phenylalanine or tryptophan, pointing to a likely read error. The rearrangement links TRBV6-1 to TRBJ1-2; a weak D match, TRBD1 (6 bases). CDR3 size: 14 residues. From germline, CDR1 is MNHNS and CDR2 SASEGT. Trimming took 6 bases from V and 7 from J, leaving 18 bases between them. The CDR3 region is CASRHETDRTGYTL. DNA for the CDR3: TGTGCCAGCAGACACGAAACCGACAGGACTGGCTACACCCTC.

This clonotype showed up many times. The chain is built from TRBV7-9 and TRBJ2-3; D remains unclear. V gave up 1 base and J gave up 4 bases, with 15 bases separating them. CDR3 length equals 16 residues. The germline CDR1 and CDR2 sequences are SEHNR and FQNEAQ (reference sequence). The CDR3 reads CASSLGRQDPADTQYF. Written as DNA, the CDR3 is TGTGCCAGCAGCTTAGGCAGACAAGACCCGGCAGATACGCAGTATTTT. Supplemented by reference TRBV7-9 and TRBJ2-3, the full variable domain reads DTGVSQNPRHKITKRGQNVTFRCDPISEHNRLYWYRQTLGQGPEFLTYFQNEAQLEKSRLLSDRFSAERPKGSFSTLEIQRTEQGDSAMYLCASSLGRQDPADTQYFGPGTRLTVL.

In this sample, this clonotype turned up many times. The chain has TRBV18 and TRBJ2-5; D ambiguous. CDR1 KGHSH and CDR2 LQKENI come from the germline V gene. The CDR3 runs 12 residues. V lost 8 bases and J lost 5, with 12 bases in between. In nucleotides, the CDR3 is TGTGCCAGCGGCTCACCTGTGGAGACCCAGTACTTC. Its translation is CASGSPVETQYF.